This TCR beta chain was sequenced for a study of blood T cell repertoires in COVID-19. Study context: The United States, Italy and Spain supplied acute and convalescent COVID-19 samples. Sample material is recorded as cDNA or gDNA derived from T cells, B-cell-depleted T cells, or PBMCs.

Cohort placement rested on clinical history that participants reported themselves. Authors' methods: Amplification with reference gene primers provided the estimates of nucleated cell counts. Sequenced by immunoSEQ multiplex PCR; TCRdb stores in-frame clones only, minus some. The V and J calls and clone size come from that table; D and trimming were worked out from the DNA. Of 200,000 to 250,000 clones in the sample, approximately 81% were seen once. The trim removed 6 bases at V and 0 bases at J, leaving 13 bases unmatched. Germline assignment: CDR1 MDHEN and CDR2 SYDVKM. This CDR3 region has 17 residues.

The chain recombines TRBV28 with TRBJ2-7; 8 nucleotides match TRBD2. Sequenced sample: PBMCs or T cells enriched from blood (not recorded which). This receptor was identified in a woman aged 45-65 years with acute COVID-19. DNA of the CDR3: TGTGCCAGCAGAGTTTACTCCCAGACTAGCGACTCCTACGAGCAGTACTTC. As protein: CASRVYSQTSDSYEQYF.